What follows is one T cell receptor (beta chain) and its context. Its antigen is as yet unknown. No DNA is shown, since the ends of the CDR3 on it are uncertain; the CDR3 is the one TCRdb lists. TCRdb reprocessed the multiplex PCR reads with MiXCR, giving one entry per CDR3 protein. The profile shows approximately 180,000 distinct CDR3 sequences, 33% of them singletons. The data were obtained in a study of breast tumors, draining lymph nodes, adjacent tissues. Study-level findings and limits: Tumor repertoires ranked between lymph nodes and nontumor tissue in diversity, with V and J gene preferences.

The CDR3 contains 19 residues when both ends are counted. Germline V gene lookup returns CDR1 ENHRY and CDR2 SYGVKD. Breast cancer patients provided tissue from their axillary draining lymph nodes. The chain has TRBV10-3 and TRBJ1-5. The sequence was obtained from a female donor with breast cancer. Some clones in this sample may be carry-over from other donors' samples. The sample consisted of axillary lymph node tissue. The CDR3 sequence is CAIRASGVYLRAVLRAGHF.